The 16 T cell receptor beta chains below all came from one sample that was sequenced in a study of T-cell reconstitution after alpha-beta-depleted transplantation in children. The TCRbeta library was prepared with unique molecular identifiers. TCRdb ran MiXCR on the PCR reads and lists one entry per CDR3 protein. The data show around 18,000 distinct CDR3 sequences, roughly 4.7% seen once. The sequencing here drew on PBMCs, taken before TCRalphabeta/CD19-depleted stem cell transplant. Receptors originate from a boy aged 5 to 17 with acute lymphoblastic leukemia, due to receive a stem cell transplant.

At least ten counts were recorded for this clonotype. The rearrangement uses TRBV30 and TRBJ1-2; D may be TRBD1 (6 bases). V shed 0 bases and J shed 6 bases, with 14 bases lying between them. This CDR3 is built from 14 residues. The germline V gene has CDR1 GTSNPN and CDR2 SVGIG (reference sequence). The CDR3 coding sequence is TGTGCCTGGAGTGTACTTATACAGGGCAATGGCTACACCTTC. It translates to CAWSVLIQGNGYTF.

This chain links TRBV20-1 with TRBJ1-6; the D gene is possibly TRBD1 (6 bases). Germline assignment: CDR1 DFQATT and CDR2 SNEGSKA (reference sequence). Trimming stripped 6 bases from V and 9 bases from J, with 12 bases between. The length of the CDR3 is 12 residues. CDR3 loop: CSAYMDSSPLHF. The DNA for the CDR3 is TGCAGTGCCTACATGGACAGTTCACCCCTCCACTTT.

This rearrangement joins TRBV19 to TRBJ2-2; unclear D gene. This CDR3 comprises 13 residues. Trimming removed 4 bases from V and 2 bases from J, with 5 bases in between. CDR1 and CDR2 (germline): LNHDA, SQIVND (reference sequence). This chain's CDR3 is CASSTLNTGELFF. The CDR3 bases are TGTGCCAGTAGTACCCTAAACACCGGGGAGCTGTTTTTT.

Ten or more counts support this clonotype. V and J are TRBV3-1 and TRBJ2-7, with D unclear. Germline V gene lookup returns CDR1 LGHDT and CDR2 YNNKEL (reference sequence). The CDR3 runs 16 residues. V lost 1 base to trimming and J lost 1 base, with 14 bases between them. The CDR3 loop is CASSQGYWTDSYEQYF. CDR3 sequence (DNA): TGTGCCAGCAGCCAAGGATATTGGACGGATTCCTACGAGCAGTACTTC.

This clonotype came up many times. The V call is TRBV20-1, the J call TRBJ2-7, with D possibly TRBD1 on 5 matching bases. Germline assignment: CDR1 DFQATT and CDR2 SNEGSKA (reference sequence). The length of the CDR3 is 11 residues. V gave up 5 bases and J gave up 5 bases, with 10 bases separating them. CDR3 sequence: CSALGAHEQYF. CDR3 bases: TGCAGTGCTTTAGGGGCCCACGAGCAGTACTTC.

This clonotype is termed medium-sized. This chain links TRBV10-2 with TRBJ1-6; D unresolved. CDR3 length equals 13 residues. V was pared by 2 bases and J by 10 bases, with 9 bases between. Germline V lookup: CDR1 WSHSY, CDR2 SAAADI. The CDR3 DNA reads TGCGCCAGCAGTGAGGCCGGCAGATCACCCCTCCACTTT. Residues: CASSEAGRSPLHF.

This clonotype was found many times. The chain recombines TRBV6-5 with TRBJ1-2; D remains ambiguous. This CDR3 has 13 amino acids. The germline CDR1 and CDR2 sequences are MNHEY and SVGAGI. Trimming left V 0 bases short and J 5 bases short, with 7 bases between. The CDR3 is CASSYSGSYGYTF. CDR3 nucleotide sequence: TGTGCCAGCAGTTACTCAGGTTCTTATGGCTACACCTTC.

This clonotype was seen ten or more times. Here the CDR3 reads CASSLGTGEAYEQYF. In DNA, the CDR3 is TGTGCCAGCAGCTTAGGGACAGGGGAAGCCTACGAGCAGTACTTC. The V gene is TRBV11-1, the J gene TRBJ2-7; 9 bases line up with TRBD1. After removal of 1 base from V and 2 bases from J, the junction contained 3 bases not matched to a gene. The CDR3 spans 15 residues. The V gene's germline CDR1 is SGHAT and CDR2 FQDESV (reference sequence).

This clonotype was recorded many times. The rearrangement uses TRBV6-2 or TRBV6-3 and TRBJ1-5; maybe TRBD1 (5 bases). CDR1 is MNHEY and CDR2 is SVGEGT in the germline V gene. This CDR3 comprises 16 residues. With 7 bases removed from V and 0 bases from J, the gap between germline ends came to 16 bases. The CDR3: CASTPGRGYSNQPQHF. The CDR3 nucleotides read TGTGCCAGCACCCCAGGGAGGGGATATAGCAATCAGCCCCAGCATTTT.

This clonotype is medium-sized within its sample. V and J are TRBV7-8 and TRBJ1-1, with D perhaps matching TRBD1 (6 bases). Germline V gene sequence: CDR1 SGHVS, CDR2 FQNEAQ. The CDR3 spans 15 residues. V was shortened by 1 base and J by 4 bases, with 13 bases between the two germline ends. CDR3 amino acids: CASSLVHRDITEAFF. The CDR3 DNA follows: TGTGCCAGCAGCTTAGTCCACAGGGATATCACTGAAGCTTTCTTT.

This clonotype was counted many times. V and J are TRBV7-2 and TRBJ1-2; perhaps TRBD1 as D (6 bases). Germline-derived CDR1 and CDR2 are SGHTA and FQGNSA. CDR3 length: 14 amino acids. Trimming took 4 bases from V and 4 from J, leaving 13 bases between them. CDR3 sequence (DNA): TGTGCCAGCAGCTCGCGCGGGACACCCTATGGCTACACCTTC. Protein product: CASSSRGTPYGYTF.

This clonotype was counted at least ten times. V usage is TRBV30 and J usage is TRBJ1-1, with no clear D. Germline V gives CDR1 GTSNPN, CDR2 SVGIG (reference sequence). V dropped 5 bases and J dropped 6 bases, with 10 bases sitting between them. The CDR3 loop spans 11 amino acids. This CDR3 is CAWDAGPEAFF. CDR3 nucleotide sequence: TGTGCCTGGGATGCCGGACCTGAAGCTTTCTTT. The whole variable domain, filled in from reference TRBV30 and TRBJ1-1, reads SQTIHQWPATLVQPVGSPLSLECTVEGTSNPNLYWYRQAAGRGLQLLFYSVGIGQISSEVPQNLSASRPQDRQFILSSKKLLLSDSGFYLCAWDAGPEAFFGQGTRLTVV.

This clonotype was counted many times. This chain uses TRBV5-1 with TRBJ2-1; 9 bases are shared with TRBD2. The ends lost 4 bases at V and 4 bases at J; junction bases unmatched: 12. The CDR3 consists of 17 residues. Germline values: CDR1 SGHRS, CDR2 YFSETQ. The CDR3 nucleotides read TGCGCCAGCAGCCCCCGCCTTAGAGCGGGGGGTTACAATGAGCAGTTCTTC. Translation: CASSPRLRAGGYNEQFF.

The chain employs TRBV23-1 and TRBJ1-4, with D possibly TRBD1 on 6 matching bases. Being an ORF, TRBV23-1 has a function that is uncertain. The CDR3 extends over 16 amino acids. Between the trimmed V and J ends, which lost 3 bases and 0 bases, there was a span of 11 bases. The CDR3 DNA sequence: TGCGCCAGCAGTCATAACGCAGGGGCAACTAATGAAAAACTGTTTTTT. Translating it yields CASSHNAGATNEKLFF.

This clonotype was seen many times. The chain carries TRBV9 and TRBJ1-3; unclear D gene. V gave up 4 bases and J gave up 0 bases, with 11 bases separating them. Germline-derived CDR1 and CDR2 are SGDLS and YYNGEE. The CDR3 contains 15 residues. CDR3 amino acids: CASSREPHSGNTIYF. The CDR3 DNA reads as TGTGCCAGCAGCAGGGAGCCTCACTCTGGAAACACCATATATTTT.

This clonotype has ten or more counts. The V call is TRBV11-2, the J call TRBJ2-5, with D perhaps matching TRBD1 (5 bases). In germline, CDR1 is SGHAT, CDR2 FQNNGV. The CDR3 loop spans 14 amino acids. V lost 5 bases and J 4 bases, leaving 14 bases between the germline ends. This CDR3 is CASSPLRARETQYF. Written as DNA, the CDR3 is TGTGCCAGCAGCCCCCTCAGGGCAAGAGAGACCCAGTACTTC.